Listed here are 17 T cell receptor beta chains from one sample, sequenced in a study of T cell changes during pregnancy in multiple sclerosis. Sequenced by immunoSEQ multiplex PCR; TCRdb stores in-frame clones only, minus some. The data contain fewer than 55,000 clones, approximately 90% of them seen just once; the ten biggest clones take up under 2%. The input for sequencing was peripheral blood, taken in the first trimester of pregnancy. These receptor sequences come from a female donor with multiple sclerosis, enrolled in a pregnancy study.

The chain recombines TRBV2 with TRBJ1-1; D gene ambiguous. V dropped 7 bases and J dropped 1 base, with 7 bases sitting between them. Germline CDR1 is SNHLY and CDR2 is FYNNEI. This CDR3 comprises 12 residues. In nucleotides, the CDR3 is TGTGCCAGCACCTCGGGGAACACTGAAGCTTTCTTT. It yields the protein CASTSGNTEAFF.

The chain couples TRBV6-6 to TRBJ1-2, with 7 bases lining up with TRBD1. The CDR3 covers 13 residues. The germline CDR1 and CDR2 sequences are MNHNY and SVGAGI (reference sequence). J was trimmed by 4 bases and V by 6 bases; bases with no gene match: 5. The CDR3 spells CASSPDRAYGYTF. The CDR3 DNA reads as TGTGCCAGCAGCCCTGACAGGGCCTATGGCTACACCTTC.

The V gene is TRBV5-1, the J gene TRBJ2-7; D is possibly TRBD2 (5 bases). Between the trimmed V and J ends, which lost 7 bases and 1 base, there was a span of 12 bases. CDR3 length: 13 residues. CDR1 SGHRS and CDR2 YFSETQ come from the germline V gene. The CDR3 nucleotides read TGCGCCAGCGCCCCACCGGGGTCCTACGAGCAGTACTTC. It specifies CASAPPGSYEQYF. Full variable domain (missing parts from reference TRBV5-1 and TRBJ2-7): KAGVTQTPRYLIKTRGQQVTLSCSPISGHRSVSWYQQTPGQGLQFLFEYFSETQRNKGNFPGRFSGRQFSNSRSEMNVSTLELGDSALYLCASAPPGSYEQYFGPGTRLTVT.

The chain links TRBV10-3 to TRBJ2-3, with D possibly matching TRBD2 (6 bases). Trimming cost V 10 bases and J 9 bases, with 11 bases left between them. Germline assignment: CDR1 ENHRY and CDR2 SYGVKD. The CDR3 totals 10 residues. In DNA, the CDR3 is TGTGCCACCGCAGCGGGCACGCAGTATTTT. This encodes CATAAGTQYF.

The V gene is TRBV11-1, the J gene TRBJ2-3; D gene unclear. Trimming cost V 11 bases and J 5 bases, with 17 bases left between them. This CDR3 comprises 13 residues. The germline V gene has CDR1 SGHAT and CDR2 FQDESV (reference sequence). CDR3 in DNA: TGTGCCTCCCTCCCCTCGGTTGGAGATACGCAGTATTTT. This encodes CASLPSVGDTQYF.

This clone was seen a handful of times. The chain carries TRBV5-1 and TRBJ1-1; weak D call: TRBD1 (6 bases). Germline V CDR1 and CDR2: SGHRS, YFSETQ. With 2 bases removed from V and 3 bases from J, the gap between germline ends came to 11 bases. This CDR3 has 14 residues. The CDR3 reads CASSFQGWDTEAFF. The CDR3 region has the DNA TGCGCCAGCAGCTTTCAGGGGTGGGACACTGAAGCTTTCTTT. The full variable domain, in which reference TRBV5-1 and TRBJ1-1 provide the parts outside the CDR3, is KAGVTQTPRYLIKTRGQQVTLSCSPISGHRSVSWYQQTPGQGLQFLFEYFSETQRNKGNFPGRFSGRQFSNSRSEMNVSTLELGDSALYLCASSFQGWDTEAFFGQGTRLTVV.

J is TRBJ2-7 and V is TRBV18, with D possibly TRBD1 on 5 matching bases. This CDR3 region has 16 residues. Per germline, CDR1 KGHSH and CDR2 LQKENI. V was pared by 1 base and J by 1 base, with 14 bases between. DNA for the CDR3: TGTGCCAGCTCACCACGGGGCACCGCCGTATCCTACGAGCAGTACTTC. Translated: CASSPRGTAVSYEQYF.

This chain uses TRBV6-1 with TRBJ1-6; 9 positions match TRBD1. The CDR3 runs 14 residues. The junction had 8 bases not matched to a gene; V was cut back by 7 bases and J by 10 bases. Germline assignment: CDR1 MNHNS and CDR2 SASEGT. The CDR3: CASTWDRVGSPLHF. For the CDR3, the DNA is TGTGCCAGCACATGGGACAGGGTAGGGTCACCCCTCCACTTT.

The chain links TRBV28 to TRBJ2-5; D is perhaps TRBD1 (6 bases). CDR3 length equals 14 residues. The V end lost 8 bases, the J end lost 1 base, and 14 bases lay between the germline ends. Germline V gene lookup returns CDR1 MDHEN and CDR2 SYDVKM. The CDR3 nucleotides are TGTGCCAGCCACGAGAGAGGGGGCCAAGAGACCCAGTACTTC. Protein: CASHERGGQETQYF.

The sample holds one count of this clone. J is TRBJ1-3 and V is TRBV13; 7 nucleotides agree with TRBD1. V shed 3 bases and J 0 bases; nucleotides not matched to a gene: 2. Germline V gives CDR1 PRHDT, CDR2 FYEKMQ (reference sequence). This CDR3 is built from 15 residues. DNA of the CDR3: TGTGCCAGCAGCTTGACAGGGACCTCTGGAAACACCATATATTTT. It codes for CASSLTGTSGNTIYF.

This chain joins TRBV9 and TRBJ2-2; the match to TRBD2 covers 10 bases. Trimming took 8 bases from V and 6 from J; bases not matched to a gene: 13. This CDR3 has 16 amino acids. Germline V gene lookup returns CDR1 SGDLS and CDR2 YYNGEE. The CDR3 region is CASNTQRGGWAGELFF. The CDR3 DNA reads TGTGCCAGTAATACCCAGCGGGGGGGCTGGGCCGGGGAGCTGTTTTTT. Combining the CDR3 with reference TRBV9 and TRBJ2-2 gives the whole variable domain DSGVTQTPKHLITATGQRVTLRCSPRSGDLSVYWYQQSLDQGLQFLIQYYNGEERAKGNILERFSAQQFPDLHSELNLSSLELGDSALYFCASNTQRGGWAGELFFGEGSRLTVL.

Here the CDR3 reads CASSPGSSGANVLTF. CDR3 nucleotide sequence: TGCGCCAGCAGCCCTGGGAGCTCTGGGGCCAACGTCCTGACTTTC. The chain uses TRBV5-1 and TRBJ2-6; the D gene is possibly TRBD2 (5 bases). The V end was cut by 4 bases, the J end by 0 bases, with 8 bases between. This CDR3 has 15 amino acids. The germline CDR1 and CDR2 sequences are SGHRS and YFSETQ.

This rearrangement joins TRBV5-4 to TRBJ2-7; 10 bases match TRBD2. The CDR3 loop spans 15 amino acids. The germline gives CDR1 SGHNT, CDR2 YYREEE (reference sequence). Trimming removed 4 bases from V and 7 bases from J; junction bases left unmatched: 11. The CDR3 sequence is CASSPEAGGPGEQYF. In nucleotides, the CDR3 is TGTGCCAGCAGCCCGGAAGCGGGGGGGCCGGGTGAGCAGTACTTC. Using reference TRBV5-4 and TRBJ2-7 for the parts outside the CDR3, the full variable domain is ETGVTQSPTHLIKTRGQQVTLRCSSQSGHNTVSWYQQALGQGPQFIFQYYREEENGRGNFPPRFSGLQFPNYSSELNVNALELDDSALYLCASSPEAGGPGEQYFGPGTRLTVT.

V and J are TRBV6-5 and TRBJ2-5, with TRBD1 as a possible D gene (5 bases). Germline V CDR1 and CDR2: MNHEY, SVGAGI. This CDR3 spans 13 amino acids. The V and J ends lost 5 bases and 3 bases respectively, with 10 bases between them. The CDR3 DNA is TGTGCCAGCAGTCCTCCAGGGAAAGAGACCCAGTACTTC. Amino acid sequence: CASSPPGKETQYF.

The table lists this clone with a few counts. V gene TRBV18 combines with J gene TRBJ1-5, with a tentative D call TRBD1 (6 bases). Between the trimmed V and J ends, which lost 4 bases and 5 bases, there was a span of 15 bases. This CDR3 is built from 15 residues. Germline V gene lookup returns CDR1 KGHSH and CDR2 LQKENI. CDR3 sequence reads: CASSLGAGIDQPQHF. For the CDR3, the DNA is TGTGCCAGCTCACTGGGGGCAGGGATCGATCAGCCCCAGCATTTT.

This clone is a singleton in its sample. The chain has TRBV7-2 and TRBJ2-1, with TRBD2 identical over 11 bases. J gave up 1 base and V 5 bases, and 4 bases lay outside the gene matches. The germline gives CDR1 SGHTA, CDR2 FQGNSA. The CDR3 totals 16 residues. The CDR3 DNA follows: TGTGCCAGCAGCCCGGGACTAGCGGAATCCTACAATGAGCAGTTCTTC. Residues: CASSPGLAESYNEQFF.

The CDR3 reads CASTPSRGTGAYGYTF. CDR3 nucleotide sequence: TGTGCCAGTACCCCGTCCCGCGGGACAGGGGCCTATGGCTACACCTTC. J is TRBJ1-2 and V is TRBV19; 10 nucleotides align to TRBD1. The CDR3 is made up of 16 amino acids. V lost 7 bases to trimming and J lost 4 bases; unmatched junction nucleotides: 12. Looked up from germline, CDR1 is LNHDA and CDR2 is SQIVND (reference sequence).